This TCR beta chain derives from a study of blood T cells in healthy people across ages. Whole-study results and caveats: Among T cells, TCR beta diversity per million cells dropped roughly linearly as age rose.

There are 16 residues in the CDR3. Germline assignment: CDR1 SGDLS and CDR2 YYNGEE. Trimming removed 0 bases from V and 2 bases from J, with 13 bases in between. Remarks on this clonotype: Its antigen is still unknown.

Primers used in a second PCR of about 6 to 11 cycles were a sample-barcoded 5' primer and a J-beta primer mix. Each cDNA molecule received a tag from a template-switch adaptor that had 12 random nucleotides. TCRdb redid the calling of the 5' RACE reads with MiXCR, one entry per CDR3 protein. Seen here are 850,000 to 1,300,000 distinct CDR3 sequences, roughly 45% observed once, and the top ten hold over 15%. The sample, about 9.7 milliliters of peripheral blood, was drawn from each donor. The authors isolated at least 7 million PBMCs per sample. This clonotype was sampled from a woman aged 55-69 years in good health. The sequencing sample was made of blood. The V and J genes are TRBV9 and TRBJ2-3; TRBD1 or TRBD2 may be the D gene (7 bases each). The CDR3 sequence is CASSVAGGELTDTQYF. The CDR3 DNA reads TGTGCCAGCAGCGTAGCAGGGGGGGAGCTCACAGATACGCAGTATTTT.